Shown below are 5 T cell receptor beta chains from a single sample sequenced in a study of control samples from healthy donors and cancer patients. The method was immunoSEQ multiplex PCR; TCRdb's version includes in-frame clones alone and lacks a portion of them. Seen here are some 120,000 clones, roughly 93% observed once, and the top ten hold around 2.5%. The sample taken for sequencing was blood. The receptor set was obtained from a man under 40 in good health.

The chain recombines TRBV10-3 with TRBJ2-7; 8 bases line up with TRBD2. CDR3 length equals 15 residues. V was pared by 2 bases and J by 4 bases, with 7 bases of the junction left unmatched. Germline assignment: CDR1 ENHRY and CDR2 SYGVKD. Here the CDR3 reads CAISEGRGGNYEQYV. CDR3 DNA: TGTGCCATCAGTGAGGGCCGGGGGGGAAATTACGAGCAGTACGTC.

The CDR3 reads CASSEGTVTYEQYF. Written as DNA, the CDR3 is TGTGCCAGCAGTGAAGGGACGGTTACCTACGAGCAGTACTTC. V gene TRBV2 combines with J gene TRBJ2-7, with D unresolved. This CDR3 region has 14 residues. The germline V and J ends were trimmed by 1 base and 2 bases, with 9 bases remaining between them. Germline-derived CDR1 and CDR2 are SNHLY and FYNNEI.

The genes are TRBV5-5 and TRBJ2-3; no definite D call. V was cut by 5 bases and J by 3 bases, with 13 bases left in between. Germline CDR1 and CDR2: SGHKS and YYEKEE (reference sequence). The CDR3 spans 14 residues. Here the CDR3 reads CASSPALSTDTQYF. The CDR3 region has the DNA TGTGCCAGCAGTCCCGCCTTATCGACAGATACGCAGTATTTT. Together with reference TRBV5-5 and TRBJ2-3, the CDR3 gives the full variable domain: DAGVTQSPTHLIKTRGQQVTLRCSPISGHKSVSWYQQVLGQGPQFIFQYYEKEERGRGNFPDRFSARQFPNYSSELNVNALLLGDSALYLCASSPALSTDTQYFGPGTRLTVL.

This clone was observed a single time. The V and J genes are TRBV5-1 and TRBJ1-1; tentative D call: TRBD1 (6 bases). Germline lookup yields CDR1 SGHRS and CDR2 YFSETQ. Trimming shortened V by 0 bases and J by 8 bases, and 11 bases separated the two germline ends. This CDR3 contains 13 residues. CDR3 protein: CASSLAFGQEAFF. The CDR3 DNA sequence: TGCGCCAGCAGCTTGGCTTTTGGACAGGAAGCTTTCTTT.

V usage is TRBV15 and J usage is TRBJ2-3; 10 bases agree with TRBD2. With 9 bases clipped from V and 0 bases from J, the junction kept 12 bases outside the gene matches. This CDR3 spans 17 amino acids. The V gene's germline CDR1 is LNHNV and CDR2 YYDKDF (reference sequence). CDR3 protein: CATELAGGPSSTDTQYF. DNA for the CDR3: TGTGCCACTGAATTAGCGGGGGGCCCCTCGAGCACAGATACGCAGTATTTT.